Presented here are 7 T cell receptor beta chains from one specimen sequenced in a study of T cells after posttransplantation cyclophosphamide (dated by TCRdb to the mid-2010s). The protocol used for the library was the immunoSEQ multiplex PCR assay. TCRdb mirrors the immuneACCESS table, restricted to in-frame sequences. Some clones are absent from its copies; in checked studies, under half trace to an unresolved V gene, and the reason for the others is unknown. The sample includes tens of thousands of clones, with about 94% observed a single time. The ten top clones hold approximately 2.7% of the sample. The sample comprised PBMCs. These receptors were obtained from a woman younger than 45 in good health and a related stem cell transplant donor.

This clone was seen ten or more times. This rearrangement joins TRBV5-1 to TRBJ1-6, with D tentatively TRBD1 (5 bases). The V and J ends lost 3 bases and 8 bases respectively, with 15 bases between them. The CDR3 has 15 amino acids. Germline CDR1 and CDR2: SGHRS and YFSETQ. The CDR3 DNA follows: TGCGCCAGCAGCTCGTCCGGGACGGATCATTCACCCCTCCACTTT. Translation gives CASSSSGTDHSPLHF.

The gene calls are TRBV15 and TRBJ2-3; D remains ambiguous. The CDR3 contains 16 residues. Germline-derived CDR1 and CDR2 are LNHNV and YYDKDF (reference sequence). V dropped 5 bases and J dropped 1 base, with 16 bases sitting between them. The CDR3 here is CATSRSGRRRTDTQYF. The CDR3 DNA reads TGTGCCACCAGCCGAAGTGGACGGAGACGCACAGATACGCAGTATTTT.

The CDR3 coding sequence is TGTGCCAGCAGCTTCGAAGGGATGGGCTACCAGCCCCAGCATTTT. Amino acids: CASSFEGMGYQPQHF. J is TRBJ1-5 and V is TRBV5-8; D ambiguous. The V gene's germline CDR1 is SGHTS and CDR2 YDEGEE. The CDR3 is 15 amino acids. Between the trimmed V and J ends, which lost 2 bases and 7 bases, there was a span of 16 bases. Supplemented by reference TRBV5-8 and TRBJ1-5, the full variable domain reads EAGVTQSPTHLIKTRGQQATLRCSPISGHTSVYWYQQALGLGLQFLLWYDEGEERNRGNFPPRFSGRQFPNYSSELNVNALELEDSALYLCASSFEGMGYQPQHFGDGTRLSIL.

V and J are TRBV9 and TRBJ2-7; 12 bases fit TRBD2. V shed 4 bases, J shed 0 bases, and the junction held 5 bases outside the gene matches. The length of the CDR3 is 16 residues. The germline V gene encodes CDR1 SGDLS and CDR2 YYNGEE. The DNA for the CDR3 is TGTGCCAGCAGCTTCGGACTAGCGGGGAGCTCCTACGAGCAGTACTTC. Amino acids: CASSFGLAGSSYEQYF.

The chain combines TRBV15 with TRBJ2-1; D tentatively reads TRBD1 or TRBD2 (6 bases each). Germline V gene sequence: CDR1 LNHNV, CDR2 YYDKDF (reference sequence). Trimming cost V 6 bases and J 2 bases, with 14 bases left between them. This CDR3 contains 15 residues. CDR3 in amino acids: CATRGPGGPYNEQFF. CDR3 nucleotides: TGTGCCACCAGGGGGCCCGGGGGCCCCTACAATGAGCAGTTCTTC.

V gene TRBV6-1 combines with J gene TRBJ1-4; 7 nucleotides match TRBD1. V was pared by 1 base and J by 5 bases, with 4 bases of the junction left unmatched. The CDR3 extends over 15 amino acids. CDR1 and CDR2 (germline): MNHNS, SASEGT. CDR3 DNA: TGTGCCAGCAGTGAAGGGGACAGACGGAATGAAAAACTGTTTTTT. It codes for CASSEGDRRNEKLFF.

This clone was picked up one time. CDR3 region: CAWRGTERDAYTF. Here the CDR3 DNA reads TGTGCCTGGAGGGGGACGGAAAGGGACGCCTACACCTTC. This chain connects TRBV30 to TRBJ1-2; D possibly corresponds to TRBD1 (5 bases). The CDR3 spans 13 residues. Trimming took 3 bases from V and 10 from J, leaving 18 bases between them. CDR1 GTSNPN and CDR2 SVGIG come from the germline V gene (reference sequence).